This TCR beta chain was recovered during a study of blood T cell repertoires in COVID-19. The wider study: Researchers got acute and convalescent COVID-19 samples from the United States, Italy and Spain. The analysed material was cDNA or gDNA that came from T cells, B-cell-depleted T cells, or PBMCs.

There are 15 residues in the CDR3. The germline V gene has CDR1 LGHNA and CDR2 YSLEER. V lost 0 bases to trimming and J lost 2 bases, with 10 bases between them. In the authors' workflow: Scientists estimated how many nucleated cells there were by amplifying reference gene primers. Clones were read by immunoSEQ multiplex PCR, and TCRdb kept only the in-frame ones, dropping some. That table gives V, J and clone size, and the DNA gave D and trimming. The table shows around 160,000 clones, with around 80% occurring only once. This TCR was sampled from a human donor with acute or convalescent COVID-19. The donor label of this sample is uncertain. This chain connects TRBV4-3 to TRBJ1-1; D is uncertain. What was sequenced was peripheral blood. CDR3 sequence: CASSQDDARNTEAFF. The CDR3 DNA is TGCGCCAGCAGCCAAGATGATGCGAGAAACACTGAAGCTTTCTTT.